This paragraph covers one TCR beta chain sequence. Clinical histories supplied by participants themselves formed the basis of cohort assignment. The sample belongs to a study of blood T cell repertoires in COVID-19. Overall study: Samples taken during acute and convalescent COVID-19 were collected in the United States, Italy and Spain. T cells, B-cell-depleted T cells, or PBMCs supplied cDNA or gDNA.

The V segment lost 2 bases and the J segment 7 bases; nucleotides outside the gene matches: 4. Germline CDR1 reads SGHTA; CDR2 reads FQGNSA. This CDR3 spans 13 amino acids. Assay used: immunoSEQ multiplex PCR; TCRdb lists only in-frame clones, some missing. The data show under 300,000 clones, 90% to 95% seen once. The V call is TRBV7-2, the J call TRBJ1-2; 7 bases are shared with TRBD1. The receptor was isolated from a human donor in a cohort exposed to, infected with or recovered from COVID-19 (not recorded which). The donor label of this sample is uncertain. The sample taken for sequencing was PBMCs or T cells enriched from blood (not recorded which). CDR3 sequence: CASSLQGDLGYTF. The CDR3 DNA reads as TGTGCCAGCAGCTTACAGGGGGATCTTGGCTACACCTTC.